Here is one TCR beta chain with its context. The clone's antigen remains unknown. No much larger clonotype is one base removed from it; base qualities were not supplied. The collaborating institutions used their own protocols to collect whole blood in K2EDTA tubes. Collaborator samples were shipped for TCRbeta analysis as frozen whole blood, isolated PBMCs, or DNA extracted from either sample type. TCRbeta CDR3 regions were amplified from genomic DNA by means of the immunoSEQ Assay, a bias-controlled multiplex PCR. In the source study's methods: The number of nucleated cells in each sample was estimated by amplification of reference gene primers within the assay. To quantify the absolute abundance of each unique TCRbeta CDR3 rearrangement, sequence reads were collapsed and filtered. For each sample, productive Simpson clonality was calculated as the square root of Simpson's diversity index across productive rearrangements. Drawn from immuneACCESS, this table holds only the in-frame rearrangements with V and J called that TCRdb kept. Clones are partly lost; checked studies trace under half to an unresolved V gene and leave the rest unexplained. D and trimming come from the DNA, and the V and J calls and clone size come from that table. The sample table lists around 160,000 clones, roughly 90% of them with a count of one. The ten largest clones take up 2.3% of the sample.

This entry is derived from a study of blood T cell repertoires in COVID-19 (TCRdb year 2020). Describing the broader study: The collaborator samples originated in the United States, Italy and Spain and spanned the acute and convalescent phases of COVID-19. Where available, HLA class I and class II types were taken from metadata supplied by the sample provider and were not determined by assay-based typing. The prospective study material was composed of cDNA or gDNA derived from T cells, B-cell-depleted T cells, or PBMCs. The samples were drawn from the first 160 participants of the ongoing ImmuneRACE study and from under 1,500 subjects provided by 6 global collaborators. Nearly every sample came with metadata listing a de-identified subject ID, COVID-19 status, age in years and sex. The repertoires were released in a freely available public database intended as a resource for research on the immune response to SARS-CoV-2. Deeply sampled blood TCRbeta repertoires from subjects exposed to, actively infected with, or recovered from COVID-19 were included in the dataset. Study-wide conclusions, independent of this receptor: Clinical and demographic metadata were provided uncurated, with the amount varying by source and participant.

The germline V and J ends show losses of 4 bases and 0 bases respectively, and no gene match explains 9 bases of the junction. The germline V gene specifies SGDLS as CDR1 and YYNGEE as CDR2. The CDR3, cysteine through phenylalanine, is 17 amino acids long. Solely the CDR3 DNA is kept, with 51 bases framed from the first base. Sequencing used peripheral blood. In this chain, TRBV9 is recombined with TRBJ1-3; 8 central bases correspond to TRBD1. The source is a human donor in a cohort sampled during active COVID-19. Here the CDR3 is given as CASSPRDRMFSGNTIYF. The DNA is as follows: TGTGCCAGCAGCCCCCGGGACAGGATGTTCTCTGGAAACACCATATATTTT.